This TCR beta chain was identified in a study of shared T cell receptors in the human thymus. TCRdb's table, derived via immunoSEQ multiplex PCR, lists solely in-frame clones and lacks some. The sample yields some 760,000 clones, approximately 85% seen once. These sequences were also reported in another study, on human thymus T cells.

Specimen: thymocytes. This clonotype was sampled from a girl under three years old with a congenital heart defect.

CDR3 coding DNA: TGCGCCAGCAGCTTGGGGACTAGCGGGGGCCGCAACGAGCAGTACTTC. Its translation is CASSLGTSGGRNEQYF. The V gene is TRBV5-1, the J gene TRBJ2-7; 13 bases fit TRBD2. The trim removed 0 bases at V and 5 bases at J, leaving 5 bases unmatched. This CDR3 is built from 16 residues. Germline-derived CDR1 and CDR2 are SGHRS and YFSETQ.